This TCR beta chain originates from a study of T-cell reconstitution after alpha-beta-depleted transplantation in children. A few counts support this clonotype. Unique molecular identifiers were used to barcode this TCRbeta library. Via MiXCR, TCRdb re-called the PCR reads, giving one row per CDR3 protein. The table includes about 300,000 distinct CDR3 sequences, 9.5% to 13% detected once. Trimming stripped 0 bases from V and 2 bases from J, with 12 bases between. The CDR3 consists of 16 residues. From germline, CDR1 is SGHKS and CDR2 YYEKEE (reference sequence). The receptor was isolated from a boy less than two years old with acute myeloid leukemia, due to receive a stem cell transplant. The sample was PBMCs, taken before TCRalphabeta/CD19-depleted stem cell transplant. The chain couples TRBV5-5 to TRBJ2-1; possibly TRBD2 for D (7 bases). CDR3: CASSLDGGPTYNEQFF. CDR3 DNA: TGTGCCAGCAGCTTGGACGGGGGGCCCACCTACAATGAGCAGTTCTTC.